This record looks at one T cell receptor (beta chain) sequence and its context. A single count supports this clone. It lacks a known antigen. Base qualities are not recorded, but no much larger clone differs from it by a single base. Unmatched junction bases come to 9, with V trimmed by 0 bases and J by 6 bases. The germline V gene provides CDR1 SGDLS and CDR2 YYNGEE. From the cysteine up to the phenylalanine, the CDR3 has a length of 17 residues. Left in the record is the CDR3 DNA by itself, 51 bases read in frame from the first base. These data come from a study of shared clonotypes between healthy human individuals (TCRdb year 2020). For context, the study as a whole: The cohort comprised two women and a few men aged 18 to 49 years. For each donor, CD4 naive and CD4 memory were each given three plates, CD8 naive was given two plates, and CD8 memory was given one plate. To estimate repertoire size and how much clonotypes are shared between individuals, the study performed deep sequencing of blood TCR repertoires from 4 to 6 healthy adults. Different laboratories and diverse techniques were used to prepare libraries and sequence TCR repertoires, to increase sequencing depth and limit assay-specific biases. Each donor's leukapheresis produced roughly between about 0.9 and 9.5 billion PBMCs.

CD8 naive samples were CD45RO-negative cells positively selected for CCR7, giving a CD45RA+CCR7+ population that excluded TemRA cells. The donors were healthy, HIV-negative adults who had no recently reported acute infections or vaccinations. Only Caucasian adults living in Nashville, Tennessee, USA were represented among the donors. Blood was obtained by leukapheresis, after which PBMCs were separated by Ficoll-Histopaque density gradient centrifugation and cryopreserved in liquid nitrogen vapor phase. Analytical flow cytometry was used to check the purity and quantity of every magnetically sorted T cell population. Genomic DNA was isolated from each sorted fraction and quantified by UV absorbance on a Nanodrop 2000c. What the research found in general, with its limitations: Incomplete sequencing was indicated by rarefaction of sorted-subset datasets, despite the large sequencing depth. Only blood was sampled, and tissue TCR repertoires likely differ from those in blood. Pairwise subsampling indicated that sequencing depth was expected to affect the degree of clonotype sharing among donors. The small number of donors limited the genetic and exposure-history diversity represented. About 5% of naive CD4, 3.5% of naive CD8, roughly 2.4% of memory CD4, and about 0.4% of memory CD8 clonotypes were shared across several donors. Larger estimated clonotype richness was generally found for naive subsets than for memory subsets. Compared with non-shared clonotypes, the clonotypes found in all four sorted-subset donors had higher generation probabilities.

Using the deep immunoSEQ assay, TCR CDR3 regions were amplified from genomic DNA by multiplex PCR. Extracted genomic DNA from each cell subset was distributed evenly across all wells of several immunoSEQ 96-well plates, and each plate was treated as a replicate. For sorted subsets, about 220 ng of genomic DNA, equivalent to around 30,000 T cell genomes, went into each replicate PCR. The purified libraries were quantified using a Qubit 3.0 fluorometer, sized with a Bioanalyzer 2100, and then quantified again using the KAPA Library Quantification kit. Every immunoSEQ 96-well plate was sequenced on a separate single-read 150-cycle Illumina NextSeq 550 flow cell. In the authors' own workflow: The immunoSEQ output contained only junctional sequences without quality scores, so filtering could not match that applied to full-length reads. To assign V/J genes and CDR3, sequences were annotated using PyIR, a Python wrapper for IgBLAST v1.9, with IMGT germline references. Reads were filtered out if the reads had weak V/J assignments (E-value above 1e-6), no CDR3, stop codons, out-of-frame junctions, or ambiguous translated residues. A V3J clonotype was defined by an identical inferred V gene, J gene, and CDR3 amino acid sequence. To compute the percentage overlap between repertoires, the number of shared unique clonotypes was divided by the size of the smaller repertoire. RTK rarefaction, the Chao1 estimator, and Recon v2.1 estimates of unobserved clonotypes were used to assess repertoire richness. For all TCRbeta clonotypes obtained by the gDNA method from a few donors, generation probabilities were computed with OLGA. In TCRdb, the immuneACCESS table is reduced to in-frame sequences with V and J assigned. These tables do not hold every clone; where another copy was compared, an unresolved V gene accounts for under half, and the others remain unexplained. V, J and clone size were drawn from that table, and D and trimming were deduced from the DNA. The sample table shows more than 2 million clones, and around 93% are seen once. Around 1.7% of the sample is in the top ten clones.

The receptor's source is a man aged 18-30 years in good health. Some clones in this sample may be carry-over from other donors' samples. The material sequenced was naive CD8+ T cells from PBMCs. The cell subset or site label on this specimen signifies: CD45RA+CCR7+. This receptor chain uses TRBV9 and TRBJ2-2; TRBD2 agrees with 9 junctional bases. The DNA is as follows: TGTGCCAGCAGCGTAGAGCGGGAGGCGGTCCGGGCCGGGGAGCTGTTTTTT. This sequence encodes CASSVEREAVRAGELFF. Joined to the reference TRBV9 and TRBJ2-2 proteins, this CDR3 gives the full variable domain: DSGVTQTPKHLITATGQRVTLRCSPRSGDLSVYWYQQSLDQGLQFLIQYYNGEERAKGNILERFSAQQFPDLHSELNLSSLELGDSALYFCASSVEREAVRAGELFFGEGSRLTVL.